This T cell receptor (beta chain) appears in the sequencing data of a study of T cell responses to AZD1222 COVID-19 vaccine. At the level of the study: Pooled in the analysis were second doses at about 4 or about 12 weeks.

Clones were read by immunoSEQ multiplex PCR, and TCRdb kept only the in-frame ones, dropping some. The data contain approximately 130,000 clones, 80% to 95% of them singletons. The source material was peripheral blood, sampled on day 0 of AZD1222 vaccination. This receptor was taken from an adult in good health.

This CDR3 is CASSSRGGSYEQYF. The CDR3 DNA reads as TGTGCCAGCAGTTCCCGCGGCGGATCCTACGAGCAGTACTTC. The chain couples TRBV6-2 or TRBV6-3 to TRBJ2-7; D remains unclear. Germline assignment: CDR1 MNHEY and CDR2 SVGEGT. This CDR3 contains 14 residues. The V end was cut by 4 bases, the J end by 1 base, with 11 bases between.